The source of this T cell receptor beta chain is a study of spatial heterogeneity in lung cancer. Study information: Within raw reads, each unique TCR and UMI combination appeared on average more than ten times.

TCR cDNA molecules were tagged individually, and each one carried a unique molecular identifier. TCRdb recomputed calls from the 5' RACE reads with MiXCR, one row per CDR3 protein. The sample comprises approximately 44,000 distinct CDR3 sequences, 12% of which are singletons, and roughly 40% rests with the top ten. This CDR3 has 13 amino acids. Per the germline V gene, CDR1 is LGHDT and CDR2 is YNNKEL (reference sequence). V was clipped by 1 base and J by 4 bases, with 6 bases between them. Noted time point: sample taken at primary tumor resection. The authors sequenced whole RNA from tumor, nontumor lung or frozen PBMC without sorting. This clonotype appeared many times. Its specificity is unknown. Notes on the study in general: Ubiquitous expanded tumor TCRs appeared in blood more at resection than follow-up.

The receptor comes from a female donor with early-stage non-small cell lung cancer. The input for sequencing was PBMCs, taken at surgery. This sequence joins TRBV3-1 and TRBJ2-3; D remains ambiguous. This chain's CDR3 is CASSQAAADTQYF. The CDR3 coding sequence is TGTGCCAGCAGCCAAGCGGCGGCAGATACGCAGTATTTT.